These 25 T cell receptor beta chains were all obtained from the same sample, sequenced in a study of T cell changes during pregnancy in multiple sclerosis. Sequencing was performed with immunoSEQ multiplex PCR; in TCRdb, only in-frame clones are kept and a portion is missing. The table shows around 100,000 clones, with approximately 90% occurring only once. The source was peripheral blood, collected after pregnancy. Receptors were obtained from a female donor with multiple sclerosis, enrolled in a pregnancy study.

The J gene is TRBJ2-5, the V gene TRBV5-1; 14 nucleotides match TRBD2. There are 17 residues in the CDR3. Germline CDR1 SGHRS, CDR2 YFSETQ. V gave up 3 bases and J gave up 5 bases; unmatched junction bases: 9. The CDR3 DNA reads as TGCGCCAGCAGCTCGGAGGGACTAGCGGGAGTCGGGGAGACCCAGTACTTC. This encodes CASSSEGLAGVGETQYF.

V is TRBV6-5 and J is TRBJ2-1; 8 bases match TRBD2. From germline, CDR1 is MNHEY and CDR2 SVGAGI. J lost 7 bases, V lost 2 bases, and 7 bases had no gene match. There are 15 residues in the CDR3. Here the CDR3 reads CASSYDGTRRNEQFF. In DNA, the CDR3 is TGTGCCAGCAGTTACGATGGGACTAGAAGGAATGAGCAGTTCTTC.

The rearrangement links TRBV5-4 to TRBJ2-1, with 8 bases fitting TRBD1. The CDR3 spans 16 residues. V was clipped by 4 bases and J by 7 bases; unmatched bases: 13. CDR1 is SGHNT, CDR2 YYREEE, per germline (reference sequence). CDR3 nucleotides: TGTGCCAGCAGCGTACCGGGACAGGTTCGTGGAAATGAGCAGTTCTTC. Its translation: CASSVPGQVRGNEQFF.

This chain uses TRBV9 with TRBJ2-1, with D perhaps TRBD1 (5 bases). The CDR3 loop spans 15 amino acids. Trimming removed 4 bases at V and 5 bases at J, with 16 bases between. Germline V gene data show CDR1 as SGDLS and CDR2 as YYNGEE. The CDR3 region is CASSIGAKGHNEQFF. DNA of the CDR3: TGTGCCAGCAGCATAGGAGCTAAGGGGCACAATGAGCAGTTCTTC.

This chain uses TRBV28 with TRBJ2-7; TRBD1 matches 9 bases. Germline trimming cut 6 bases from V and 3 bases from J; bases unmatched to any gene: 6. Germline V lookup: CDR1 MDHEN, CDR2 SYDVKM. The length of the CDR3 is 14 residues. CDR3 in amino acids: CASRETGGDYEQYF. CDR3 in DNA: TGTGCCAGCAGAGAGACAGGGGGTGACTACGAGCAGTACTTC.

The J gene is TRBJ2-1, the V gene TRBV7-8; 7 bases map to TRBD2. The V gene's germline CDR1 is SGHVS and CDR2 FQNEAQ. CDR3 length equals 15 residues. V was pared by 0 bases and J by 4 bases, with 3 bases of the junction left unmatched. The CDR3 coding sequence is TGTGCCAGCAGCTTAGCTAGCGGGCTTTACAATGAGCAGTTCTTC. Translating it yields CASSLASGLYNEQFF.

On this clone: The junction departs from the called germline gene at one end, perhaps through a read error. V usage is TRBV27 and J usage is TRBJ2-5, with 8 nucleotides matching TRBD1. The CDR3 runs 14 residues. CDR1 is MNHEY and CDR2 is SMNVEV in the germline V gene (reference sequence). CDR3 in amino acids: CASSSLGLGTGPNF. CDR3 nucleotide sequence: TGTGCCAGCAGTAGTTTAGGCCTCGGGACAGGTCCAAACTTC.

The DNA of the CDR3 is TGTGCCAGCAGTGACGACGCGCTAGGGACCCAGTACTTC. This sequence encodes CASSDDALGTQYF. The chain joins TRBV2 to TRBJ2-5; D remains ambiguous. The V end was cut by 3 bases, the J end by 7 bases, with 12 bases between. The CDR3 covers 13 residues. In germline, CDR1 is SNHLY, CDR2 FYNNEI.

The chain joins TRBV7-9 to TRBJ2-2; 9 nucleotides match TRBD2. The V gene end was trimmed by 3 bases and the J gene end by 3 bases; junction bases not matched to a gene: 5. Germline loops: CDR1 SEHNR, CDR2 FQNEAQ (reference sequence). This CDR3 is 16 amino acids long. The CDR3 loop reads CASSFPGGRDTGELFF. CDR3 bases: TGTGCCAGCAGCTTCCCCGGCGGGAGGGACACCGGGGAGCTGTTTTTT. Looking up the rest from reference TRBV7-9 and TRBJ2-2 gives the full variable domain: DTGVSQNPRHKITKRGQNVTFRCDPISEHNRLYWYRQTLGQGPEFLTYFQNEAQLEKSRLLSDRFSAERPKGSFSTLEIQRTEQGDSAMYLCASSFPGGRDTGELFFGEGSRLTVL.

The genes are TRBV7-9 and TRBJ2-7; 9 nucleotides match TRBD2. The CDR3 runs 13 residues. Germline V lookup: CDR1 SEHNR, CDR2 FQNEAQ (reference sequence). Trimming removed 6 bases from V and 3 bases from J; junction bases left unmatched: 3. CDR3 in DNA: TGTGCCAGCAGGTTTAGCGGGAGCTACGAGCAGTACTTC. Its translation is CASRFSGSYEQYF. Full variable domain (outside the CDR3, taken from reference TRBV7-9 and TRBJ2-7): DTGVSQNPRHKITKRGQNVTFRCDPISEHNRLYWYRQTLGQGPEFLTYFQNEAQLEKSRLLSDRFSAERPKGSFSTLEIQRTEQGDSAMYLCASRFSGSYEQYFGPGTRLTVT.

The rearrangement links TRBV11-3 to TRBJ1-4; no definite D call. Germline V gene sequence: CDR1 SGHNT, CDR2 YENEEA. The V gene lost 5 bases and the J gene lost 6 bases, with 10 bases spanning the gap. CDR3 size: 13 residues. CDR3 sequence reads: CASSHRGDEKLFF. The CDR3 nucleotides are TGTGCCAGCAGCCACCGCGGGGATGAAAAACTGTTTTTT.

This chain connects TRBV2 to TRBJ2-5; 10 bases line up with TRBD2. With V trimmed by 5 bases and J by 5 bases, 11 bases remained unmatched. Germline CDR1 and CDR2: SNHLY and FYNNEI. There are 16 residues in the CDR3. CDR3 nucleotide sequence: TGTGCCAGCAGTCGCTCTCTAGCGGGGGCAGGGGAGACCCAGTACTTC. As protein: CASSRSLAGAGETQYF. The whole variable domain, filled in from reference TRBV2 and TRBJ2-5, reads EPEVTQTPSHQVTQMGQEVILRCVPISNHLYFYWYRQILGQKVEFLVSFYNNEISEKSEIFDDQFSVERPDGSNFTLKIRSTKLEDSAMYFCASSRSLAGAGETQYFGPGTRLLVL.

This chain joins TRBV19 and TRBJ2-1; 15 bases align to TRBD2. The CDR3 has 16 amino acids. Germline V gives CDR1 LNHDA, CDR2 SQIVND (reference sequence). V trimming: 5 bases; J trimming: 9 bases; junction bases outside the gene matches: 8. The CDR3 here is CASSFGLAGGPGEQFF. DNA of the CDR3: TGTGCCAGTAGTTTTGGACTAGCGGGAGGGCCGGGTGAGCAGTTCTTC.

The chain employs TRBV7-8 and TRBJ2-1; D might be TRBD1 (5 bases). The CDR3 is 16 amino acids. Germline CDR1 reads SGHVS; CDR2 reads FQNEAQ. Between the trimmed V and J ends, which lost 5 bases and 7 bases, there was a span of 21 bases. CDR3 protein: CASSQRRTPKGNEQFF. CDR3 sequence (DNA): TGTGCCAGCAGCCAACGACGGACACCAAAAGGAAATGAGCAGTTCTTC.

J is TRBJ2-7 and V is TRBV6-5; D uncertain. V shed 6 bases and J shed 7 bases, with 13 bases lying between them. Germline V gives CDR1 MNHEY, CDR2 SVGAGI. This CDR3 is 12 amino acids long. CDR3 protein: CASSLIGREQYF. CDR3 bases: TGTGCCAGCAGCCTGATCGGTCGGGAGCAGTACTTC.

The rearrangement links TRBV30 to TRBJ2-5; 11 bases match TRBD2. V lost 0 bases to trimming and J lost 4 bases; unmatched junction nucleotides: 1. This CDR3 spans 14 amino acids. Germline CDR1 and CDR2: GTSNPN and SVGIG (reference sequence). The CDR3 loop reads CAWSVGTSGETQYF. The CDR3 DNA sequence: TGTGCCTGGAGTGTTGGGACTAGCGGAGAGACCCAGTACTTC.

The rearrangement links TRBV6-1 to TRBJ2-7, with D perhaps matching TRBD2 (6 bases). The CDR3 spans 14 residues. The V and J ends lost 5 bases and 0 bases respectively, with 11 bases between them. Germline CDR1 is MNHNS and CDR2 is SASEGT. CDR3 amino acids: CASSRDFSSYEQYF. The CDR3 DNA follows: TGTGCCAGCAGTCGGGACTTCAGCTCCTACGAGCAGTACTTC.

The chain links TRBV11-3 to TRBJ2-2, with D possibly being TRBD1 (6 bases). V lost 4 bases to trimming and J lost 6 bases, with 15 bases between them. Germline CDR1 SGHNT, CDR2 YENEEA. The CDR3 is 15 amino acids. The CDR3 DNA is TGTGCCAGCAGCTCTAATACAGGGCCCCCCGGGGAGCTGTTTTTT. Translation: CASSSNTGPPGELFF.

This clone has only a few counts. The chain has TRBV7-6 and TRBJ2-1, with 7 bases matching TRBD2. CDR1 and CDR2 from the germline V gene are SGHVS and FNYEAQ. This CDR3 is built from 13 residues. After removal of 0 bases from V and 13 bases from J, the junction contained 6 bases not matched to a gene. The CDR3 DNA follows: TGTGCCAGCAGCTTAGCCGAGCGGGACGCTCAGTTCTTC. It codes for CASSLAERDAQFF.

This chain joins TRBV6-6 and TRBJ2-2; D perhaps matches TRBD2 (6 bases). CDR1 is MNHNY, CDR2 SVGAGI, per germline (reference sequence). This CDR3 is built from 14 residues. With 1 base removed from V and 6 bases from J, the gap between germline ends came to 9 bases. The chain's CDR3 is CASSYLGGPGELFF. CDR3 DNA: TGTGCCAGCAGTTACTTAGGAGGGCCCGGGGAGCTGTTTTTT.

V is TRBV4-1 and J is TRBJ2-3; 7 nucleotides align to TRBD1. Germline CDR1 reads MGHRA; CDR2 reads YSYEKL. V lost 4 bases and J lost 1; bases outside the gene matches: 11. The CDR3 covers 17 residues. This CDR3 is CASSLRYTGDGTDTQYF. In DNA form, the CDR3 reads TGCGCCAGCAGCCTTAGGTACACAGGGGATGGCACAGATACGCAGTATTTT.

The chain carries TRBV9 and TRBJ1-1, with unresolved D. Trimming took 4 bases from V and 1 from J, leaving 11 bases between them. Germline CDR1 SGDLS, CDR2 YYNGEE. There are 14 residues in the CDR3. In nucleotides, the CDR3 is TGTGCCAGCAGCCGCGGGTCCCAGAACACTGAAGCTTTCTTT. This sequence encodes CASSRGSQNTEAFF. The full variable domain, completed using reference TRBV9 and TRBJ1-1, is DSGVTQTPKHLITATGQRVTLRCSPRSGDLSVYWYQQSLDQGLQFLIQYYNGEERAKGNILERFSAQQFPDLHSELNLSSLELGDSALYFCASSRGSQNTEAFFGQGTRLTVV.

This chain connects TRBV5-1 to TRBJ2-7, with 8 bases fitting TRBD1. The V gene's germline CDR1 is SGHRS and CDR2 YFSETQ. V lost 4 bases to trimming and J lost 7 bases; unmatched junction nucleotides: 10. The CDR3 contains 14 residues. Written as DNA, the CDR3 is TGCGCCAGCAGCCCTGGTCAGGGGGCGCGGGAGCAGTACTTC. Its translation: CASSPGQGAREQYF.

This sequence joins TRBV5-6 and TRBJ1-3; D gene ambiguous. Looked up from germline, CDR1 is SGHDT and CDR2 is YYEEEE. This CDR3 contains 12 residues. Trimming removed 4 bases from V and 4 bases from J, with 6 bases in between. The CDR3 loop reads CASSPGGNTIYF. CDR3 sequence (DNA): TGTGCCAGCAGCCCCGGGGGAAACACCATATATTTT.

The count of this clone is one. The gene calls are TRBV5-1 and TRBJ2-5; 10 bases are shared with TRBD1. CDR1 and CDR2 from the germline V gene are SGHRS and YFSETQ. Trimming cost V 7 bases and J 0 bases; bases outside gene matches: 6. The CDR3 is made up of 15 amino acids. CDR3 protein: CASVPGQGYQETQYF. CDR3 coding DNA: TGCGCCAGCGTCCCGGGACAGGGGTACCAAGAGACCCAGTACTTC.